This entry describes one TCR beta chain. This record comes from a study of shared clonotypes between healthy human individuals. As for the study in general: CD4 naive cells filled three plates per donor, CD4 memory three, CD8 naive two and CD8 memory one.

Sequencing used immunoSEQ multiplex PCR; TCRdb keeps in-frame clones, though not all of them. The data contain more than 2 million clones, just under 95% of them singletons. The CDR3 is 15 residues long. Germline CDR1 MGHRA, CDR2 YSYEKL. Trimming took off 3 bases at V and 2 bases at J, with 13 bases between the two ends. Terminally differentiated effector memory CD45RA+ cells were left out of the naive CD8 fraction, which was CD45RO-negative and positively selected for CCR7. This TCR derives from a man between 18 and 29 years old in good health. The chain carries TRBV4-1 and TRBJ1-2; weak D call: TRBD1 (5 bases). The sequenced sample consisted of naive CD8+ T cells sorted from blood. CDR3 sequence (DNA): TGCGCCAGCAGCCAGGCCCCTCCAGGGAACTATGGCTACACCTTC. This encodes CASSQAPPGNYGYTF.